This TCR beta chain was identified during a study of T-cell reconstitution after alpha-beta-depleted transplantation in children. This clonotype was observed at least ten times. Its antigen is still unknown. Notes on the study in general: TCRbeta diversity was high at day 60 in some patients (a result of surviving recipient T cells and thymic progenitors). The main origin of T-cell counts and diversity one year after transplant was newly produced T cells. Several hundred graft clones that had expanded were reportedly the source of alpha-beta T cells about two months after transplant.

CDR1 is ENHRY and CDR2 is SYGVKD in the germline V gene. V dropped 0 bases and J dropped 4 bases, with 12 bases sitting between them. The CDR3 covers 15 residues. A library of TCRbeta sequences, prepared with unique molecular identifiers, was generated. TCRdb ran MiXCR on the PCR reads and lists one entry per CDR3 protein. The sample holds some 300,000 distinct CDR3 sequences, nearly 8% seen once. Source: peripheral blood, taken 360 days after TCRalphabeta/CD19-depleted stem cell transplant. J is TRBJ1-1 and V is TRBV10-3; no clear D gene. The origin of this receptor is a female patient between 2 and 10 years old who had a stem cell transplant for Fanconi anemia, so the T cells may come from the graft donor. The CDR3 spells CAISESRAGATEAFF. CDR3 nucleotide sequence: TGTGCCATCAGTGAGTCAAGGGCGGGAGCCACTGAAGCTTTCTTT.